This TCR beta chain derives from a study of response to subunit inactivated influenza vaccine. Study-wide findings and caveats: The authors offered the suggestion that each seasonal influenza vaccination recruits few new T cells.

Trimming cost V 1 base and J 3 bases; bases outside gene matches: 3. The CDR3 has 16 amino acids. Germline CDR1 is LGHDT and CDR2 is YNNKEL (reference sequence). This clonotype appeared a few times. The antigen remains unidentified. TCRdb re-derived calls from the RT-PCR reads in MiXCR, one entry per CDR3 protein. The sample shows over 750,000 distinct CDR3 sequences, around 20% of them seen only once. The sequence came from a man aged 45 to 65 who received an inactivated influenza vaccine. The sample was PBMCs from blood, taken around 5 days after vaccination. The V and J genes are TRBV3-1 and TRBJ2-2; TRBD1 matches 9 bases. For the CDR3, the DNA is TGTGCCAGCAGCCAAGTAGGGACAGGGTACACCGGGGAGCTGTTTTTT. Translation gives CASSQVGTGYTGELFF.